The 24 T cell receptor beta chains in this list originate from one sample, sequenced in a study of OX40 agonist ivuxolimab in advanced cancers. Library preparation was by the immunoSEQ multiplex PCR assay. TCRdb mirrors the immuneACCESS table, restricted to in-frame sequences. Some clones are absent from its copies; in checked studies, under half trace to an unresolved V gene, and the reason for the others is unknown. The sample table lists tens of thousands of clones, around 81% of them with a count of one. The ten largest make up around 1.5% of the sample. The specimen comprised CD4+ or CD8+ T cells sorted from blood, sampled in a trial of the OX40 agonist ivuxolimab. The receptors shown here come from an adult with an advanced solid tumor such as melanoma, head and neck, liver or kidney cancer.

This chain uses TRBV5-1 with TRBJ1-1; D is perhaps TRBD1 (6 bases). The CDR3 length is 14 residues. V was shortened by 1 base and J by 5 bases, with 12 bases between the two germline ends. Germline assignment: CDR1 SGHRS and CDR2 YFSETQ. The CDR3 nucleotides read TGCGCCAGCAGCTTGTTCAGGGGAGGAACTGAAGCTTTCTTT. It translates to CASSLFRGGTEAFF. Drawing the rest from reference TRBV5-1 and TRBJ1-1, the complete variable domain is KAGVTQTPRYLIKTRGQQVTLSCSPISGHRSVSWYQQTPGQGLQFLFEYFSETQRNKGNFPGRFSGRQFSNSRSEMNVSTLELGDSALYLCASSLFRGGTEAFFGQGTRLTVV.

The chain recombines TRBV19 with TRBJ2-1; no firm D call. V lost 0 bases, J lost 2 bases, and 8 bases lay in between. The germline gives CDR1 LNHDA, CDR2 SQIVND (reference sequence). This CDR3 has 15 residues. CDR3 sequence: CASSIEAFPYNEQFF. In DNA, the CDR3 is TGTGCCAGTAGTATAGAGGCGTTCCCCTACAATGAGCAGTTCTTC.

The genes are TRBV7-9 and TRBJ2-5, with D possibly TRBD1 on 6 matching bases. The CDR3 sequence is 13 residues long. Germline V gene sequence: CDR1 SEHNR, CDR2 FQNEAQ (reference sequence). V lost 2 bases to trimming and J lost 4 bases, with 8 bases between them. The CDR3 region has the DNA TGTGCCAGCAGCTTATACAGGGCAGAGACCCAGTACTTC. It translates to CASSLYRAETQYF.

CDR3 amino acids: CASSLGTGGTGELFF. The CDR3 DNA reads as TGTGCCAGCAGCTTAGGGACAGGGGGGACCGGGGAGCTGTTTTTT. The chain has TRBV5-4 and TRBJ2-2, with 11 bases aligning to TRBD1. The CDR3 consists of 15 residues. V shed 2 bases and J 5 bases; nucleotides not matched to a gene: 2. Germline loops: CDR1 SGHNT, CDR2 YYREEE (reference sequence).

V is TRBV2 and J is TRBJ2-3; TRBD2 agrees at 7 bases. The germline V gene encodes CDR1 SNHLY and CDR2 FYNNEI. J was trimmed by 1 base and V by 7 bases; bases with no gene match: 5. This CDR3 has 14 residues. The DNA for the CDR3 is TGTGCCAGCATCCAGGCGGGGGGCACAGATACGCAGTATTTT. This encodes CASIQAGGTDTQYF.

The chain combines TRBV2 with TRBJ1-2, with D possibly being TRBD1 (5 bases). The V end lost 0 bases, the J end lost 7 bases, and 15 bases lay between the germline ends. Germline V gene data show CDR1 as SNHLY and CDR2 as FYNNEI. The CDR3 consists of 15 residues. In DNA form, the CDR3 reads TGTGCCAGCAGTGAAGCTGGGGGAGTGGTATCTGGCTACACCTTC. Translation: CASSEAGGVVSGYTF.

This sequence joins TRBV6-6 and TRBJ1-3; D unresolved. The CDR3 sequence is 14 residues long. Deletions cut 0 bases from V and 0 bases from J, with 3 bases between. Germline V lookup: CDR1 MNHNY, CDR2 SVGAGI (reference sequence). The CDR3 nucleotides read TGTGCCAGCAGTTACTCGAGCTCTGGAAACACCATATATTTT. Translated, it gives CASSYSSSGNTIYF.

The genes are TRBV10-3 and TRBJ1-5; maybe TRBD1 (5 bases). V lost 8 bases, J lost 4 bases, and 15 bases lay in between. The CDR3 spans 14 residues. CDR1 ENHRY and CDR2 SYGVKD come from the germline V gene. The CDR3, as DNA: TGTGCCATCGGACCCTCGGGGGGAAATCAGCCCCAGCATTTT. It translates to CAIGPSGGNQPQHF.

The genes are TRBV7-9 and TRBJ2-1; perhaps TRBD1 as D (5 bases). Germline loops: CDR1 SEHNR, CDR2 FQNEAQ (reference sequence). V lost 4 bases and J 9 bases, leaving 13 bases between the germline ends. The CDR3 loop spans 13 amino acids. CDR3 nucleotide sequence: TGTGCCAGCAGCTCTAAAACAGGAACTGAGCAGTTCTTC. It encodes CASSSKTGTEQFF.

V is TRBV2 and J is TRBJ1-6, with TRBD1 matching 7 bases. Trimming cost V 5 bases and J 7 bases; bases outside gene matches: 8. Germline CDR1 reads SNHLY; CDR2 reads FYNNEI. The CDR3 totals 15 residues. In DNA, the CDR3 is TGTGCCAGCAGTAGGGACAGCGCGGGGAATTCACCCCTCCACTTT. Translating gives CASSRDSAGNSPLHF.

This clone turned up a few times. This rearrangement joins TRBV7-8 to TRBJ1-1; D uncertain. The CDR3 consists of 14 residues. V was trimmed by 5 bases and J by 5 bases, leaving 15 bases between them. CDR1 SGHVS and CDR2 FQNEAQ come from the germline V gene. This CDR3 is CASSIPGKETEAFF. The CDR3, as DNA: TGTGCCAGCAGCATCCCCGGCAAGGAAACTGAAGCTTTCTTT.

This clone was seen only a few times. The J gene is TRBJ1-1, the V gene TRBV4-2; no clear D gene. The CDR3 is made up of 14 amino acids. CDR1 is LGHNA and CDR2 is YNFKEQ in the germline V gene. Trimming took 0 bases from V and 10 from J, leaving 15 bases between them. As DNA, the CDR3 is TGTGCCAGCAGCCAAGATAAAGGGATTTGGACAGCTTTCTTT. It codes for CASSQDKGIWTAFF.

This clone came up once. The CDR3 DNA reads TGTGCCAGTAGTATGCAATTACGGGGAGGCGAGCAGTACTTC. Translating gives CASSMQLRGGEQYF. The rearrangement links TRBV19 to TRBJ2-7; D may be TRBD2 (6 bases). The germline V gene has CDR1 LNHDA and CDR2 SQIVND (reference sequence). The germline V and J ends were trimmed by 3 bases and 6 bases, with 15 bases remaining between them. There are 14 residues in the CDR3.

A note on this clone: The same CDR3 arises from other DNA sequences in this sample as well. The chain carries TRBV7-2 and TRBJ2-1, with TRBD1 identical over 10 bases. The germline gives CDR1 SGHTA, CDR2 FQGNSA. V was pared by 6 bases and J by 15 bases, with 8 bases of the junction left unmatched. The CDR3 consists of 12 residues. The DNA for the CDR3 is TGTGCCAGCAGTTCCAGGACAGGGGGGGGGTTCTTC. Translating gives CASSSRTGGGFF.

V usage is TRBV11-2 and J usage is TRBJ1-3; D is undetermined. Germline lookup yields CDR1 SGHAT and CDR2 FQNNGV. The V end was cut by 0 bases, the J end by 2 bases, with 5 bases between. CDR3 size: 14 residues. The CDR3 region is CASSLERAGNTIYF. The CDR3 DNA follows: TGTGCCAGCAGCTTAGAACGAGCTGGAAACACCATATATTTT.

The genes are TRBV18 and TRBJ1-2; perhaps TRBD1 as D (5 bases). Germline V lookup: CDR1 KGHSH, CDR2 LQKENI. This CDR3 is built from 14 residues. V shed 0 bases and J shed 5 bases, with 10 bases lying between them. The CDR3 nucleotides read TGTGCCAGCTCACCACCGGGGGGGTTATATGGCTACACCTTC. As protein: CASSPPGGLYGYTF.

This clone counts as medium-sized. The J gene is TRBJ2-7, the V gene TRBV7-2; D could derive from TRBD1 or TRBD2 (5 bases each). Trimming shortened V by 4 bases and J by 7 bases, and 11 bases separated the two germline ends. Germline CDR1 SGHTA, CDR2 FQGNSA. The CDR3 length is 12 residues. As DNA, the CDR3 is TGTGCCAGCAGCTGGGGACGGGCAGAGCAGTACTTC. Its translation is CASSWGRAEQYF.

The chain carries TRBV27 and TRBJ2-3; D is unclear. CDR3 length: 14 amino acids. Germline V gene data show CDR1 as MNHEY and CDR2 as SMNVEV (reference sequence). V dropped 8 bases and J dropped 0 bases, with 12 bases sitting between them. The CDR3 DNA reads TGTGCCAGCTCGTTGTCATACAGCACAGATACGCAGTATTTT. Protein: CASSLSYSTDTQYF.

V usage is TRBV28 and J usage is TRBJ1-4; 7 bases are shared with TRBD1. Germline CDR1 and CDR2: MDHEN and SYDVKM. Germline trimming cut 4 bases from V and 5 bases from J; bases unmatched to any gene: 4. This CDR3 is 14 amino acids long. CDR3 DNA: TGTGCCAGCAGTTCCACAGGGGCCAATGAAAAACTGTTTTTT. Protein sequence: CASSSTGANEKLFF.

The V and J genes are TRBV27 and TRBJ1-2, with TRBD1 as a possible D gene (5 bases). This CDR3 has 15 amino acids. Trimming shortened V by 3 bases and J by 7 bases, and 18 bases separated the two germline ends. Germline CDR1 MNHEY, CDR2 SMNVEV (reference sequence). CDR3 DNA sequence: TGTGCCAGCAGTTTTCGAACAGGAGTGCGGTCTGGCTACACCTTC. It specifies CASSFRTGVRSGYTF.

CDR3 region: CASRWGGGGYTF. In DNA form, the CDR3 reads TGTGCCAGCAGATGGGGTGGTGGTGGCTACACCTTC. J is TRBJ1-2 and V is TRBV6-1, with no clear D. The CDR3 totals 12 residues. The germline V gene has CDR1 MNHNS and CDR2 SASEGT. V dropped 6 bases and J dropped 7 bases, with 12 bases sitting between them.

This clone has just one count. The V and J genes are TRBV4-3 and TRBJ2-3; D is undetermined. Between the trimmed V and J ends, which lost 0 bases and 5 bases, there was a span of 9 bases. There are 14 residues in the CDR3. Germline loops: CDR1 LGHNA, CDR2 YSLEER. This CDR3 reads CASSQEAIGDTQYF. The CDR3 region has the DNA TGCGCCAGCAGCCAAGAGGCTATAGGAGATACGCAGTATTTT.

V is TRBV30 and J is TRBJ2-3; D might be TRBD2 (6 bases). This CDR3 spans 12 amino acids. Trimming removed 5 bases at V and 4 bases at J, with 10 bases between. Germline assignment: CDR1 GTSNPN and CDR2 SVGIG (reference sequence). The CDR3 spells CAWAPGADTQYF. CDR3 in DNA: TGTGCCTGGGCGCCGGGGGCAGATACGCAGTATTTT.

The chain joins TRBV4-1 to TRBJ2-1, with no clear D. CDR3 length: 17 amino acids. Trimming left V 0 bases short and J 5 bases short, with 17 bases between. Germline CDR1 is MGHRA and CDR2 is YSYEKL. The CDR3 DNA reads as TGCGCCAGCAGCCAAGAAAAGGATCGGCAGAGAAACAATGAGCAGTTCTTC. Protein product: CASSQEKDRQRNNEQFF.